Below, 5 T cell receptor beta chains from the same sample are listed, as sequenced in a study of T cells in Graves' hyperthyroidism and ophthalmopathy. RNA transcripts provided the source from which TCR beta CDR3 regions were amplified. With the HTBI primer set, the TCR CDR3 went through a first round of RT-PCR. TCRdb called the multiplex PCR reads again in MiXCR, with one record for every CDR3 protein. This sample has fewer than 350,000 distinct CDR3 sequences, with roughly 13% found just once. Source material: blood. Receptors were obtained from a woman between 40 and 55 years old with Graves' hyperthyroidism.

The rearrangement uses TRBV10-2 and TRBJ1-2; D gene ambiguous. Trimming shortened V by 2 bases and J by 5 bases, and 12 bases separated the two germline ends. Germline V gene data show CDR1 as WSHSY and CDR2 as SAAADI. This CDR3 is 14 amino acids long. CDR3 sequence (DNA): TGCGCCAGCAGTGAGATCCCTTCCCTATATGGCTACACCTTC. Encoded protein: CASSEIPSLYGYTF.

This clonotype turned up a few times. The chain couples TRBV19 to TRBJ1-1; maybe TRBD1 (5 bases). The CDR3 sequence is 15 residues long. Trimming left V 1 base short and J 0 bases short, with 9 bases between. CDR1 and CDR2 (germline): LNHDA, SQIVND (reference sequence). CDR3 sequence: CASSIGRGMNTEAFF. The CDR3 bases are TGTGCCAGTAGTATAGGGCGGGGCATGAACACTGAAGCTTTCTTT.

The sample holds a few counts of this clonotype. The V and J genes are TRBV7-8 and TRBJ2-7; 7 positions agree with TRBD2. With 6 bases clipped from V and 3 bases from J, the junction kept 5 bases outside the gene matches. The CDR3 runs 13 residues. Germline CDR1 and CDR2: SGHVS and FQNEAQ. CDR3 region: CASRKRGDYEQYF. The CDR3 DNA reads as TGTGCCAGCAGGAAACGGGGGGACTACGAGCAGTACTTC.

This clonotype was found a few times. This sequence joins TRBV4-2 and TRBJ1-1; the D gene is possibly TRBD1 (5 bases). Trimming shortened V by 0 bases and J by 3 bases, and 11 bases separated the two germline ends. Germline V lookup: CDR1 LGHNA, CDR2 YNFKEQ. This CDR3 spans 15 amino acids. In DNA, the CDR3 is TGTGCCAGCAGCCAAGATTTTGACAGAGACACTGAAGCTTTCTTT. This sequence encodes CASSQDFDRDTEAFF.

This clonotype was found many times. V usage is TRBV7-8 and J usage is TRBJ1-5; possible D gene TRBD1, 6 bases. Trimming took 1 base from V and 6 from J, leaving 7 bases between them. The CDR3 contains 13 residues. Germline V CDR1 and CDR2: SGHVS, FQNEAQ. The CDR3 here is CASSLGGLQPQHF. The DNA for the CDR3 is TGTGCCAGCAGCTTAGGGGGGCTTCAGCCCCAGCATTTT.